Included here is one T cell receptor (beta chain) sequence, with context. Its specificity is not known. This sample was taken from a study of shared clonotypes between healthy human individuals. Germline CDR1 is SGHRS and CDR2 is YFSETQ. CDR3 length equals 16 residues. Trimming took off 4 bases at V and 3 bases at J, with 20 bases between the two ends. CD45RO-negative CD8 cells positively selected for CCR7 made up the naive population, which excluded terminally differentiated effector memory CD45RA+ cells. Study observations and caveats: It was observed that around 5% of naive CD4 clonotypes were shared across several donors.

The repertoire was sequenced with immunoSEQ multiplex PCR; TCRdb's copy has only in-frame clones and lacks some. The data show some 2,100,000 clones, 85% to 95% seen once. This chain uses TRBV5-1 with TRBJ2-7, with a weak D call TRBD1 (6 bases). Sequenced sample: naive CD8+ T cells from PBMCs. The origin of this receptor is a man younger than 35 in good health. Some clones in this sample may be carry-over from other donors' samples. CDR3 sequence (DNA): TGCGCCAGCAGCCCAAAGACAGGAGGTACCGACTACGAGCAGTACTTC. Translation gives CASSPKTGGTDYEQYF.